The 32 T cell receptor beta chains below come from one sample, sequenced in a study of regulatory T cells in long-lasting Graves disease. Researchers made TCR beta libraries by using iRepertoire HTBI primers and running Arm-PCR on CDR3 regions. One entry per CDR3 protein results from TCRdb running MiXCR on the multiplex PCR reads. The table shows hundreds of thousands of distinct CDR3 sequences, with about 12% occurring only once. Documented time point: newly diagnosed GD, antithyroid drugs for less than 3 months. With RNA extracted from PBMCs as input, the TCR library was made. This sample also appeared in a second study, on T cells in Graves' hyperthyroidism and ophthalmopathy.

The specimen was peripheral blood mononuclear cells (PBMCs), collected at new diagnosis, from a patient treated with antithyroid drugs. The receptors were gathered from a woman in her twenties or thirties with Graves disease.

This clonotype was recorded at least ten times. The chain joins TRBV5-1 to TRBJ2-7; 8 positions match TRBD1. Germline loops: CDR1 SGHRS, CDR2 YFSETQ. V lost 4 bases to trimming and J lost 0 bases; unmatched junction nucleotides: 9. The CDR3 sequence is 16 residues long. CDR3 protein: CASSALTGESSYEQYF. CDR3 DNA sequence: TGCGCCAGCAGCGCCCTGACAGGGGAAAGCTCCTACGAGCAGTACTTC.

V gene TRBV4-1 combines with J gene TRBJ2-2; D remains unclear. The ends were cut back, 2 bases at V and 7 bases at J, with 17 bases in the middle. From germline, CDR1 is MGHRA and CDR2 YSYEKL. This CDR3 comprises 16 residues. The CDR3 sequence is CASSQPYGYDSGELFF. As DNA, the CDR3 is TGCGCCAGCAGCCAACCCTACGGGTATGATAGCGGGGAGCTGTTTTTT.

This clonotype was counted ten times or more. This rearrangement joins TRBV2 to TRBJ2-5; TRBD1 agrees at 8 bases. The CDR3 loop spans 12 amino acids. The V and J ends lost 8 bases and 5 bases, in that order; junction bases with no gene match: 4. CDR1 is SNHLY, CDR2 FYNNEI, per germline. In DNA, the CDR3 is TGTGCCAGCCGGGGACAGGAGGAGACCCAGTACTTC. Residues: CASRGQEETQYF. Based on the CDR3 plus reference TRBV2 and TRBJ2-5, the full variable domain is EPEVTQTPSHQVTQMGQEVILRCVPISNHLYFYWYRQILGQKVEFLVSFYNNEISEKSEIFDDQFSVERPDGSNFTLKIRSTKLEDSAMYFCASRGQEETQYFGPGTRLLVL.

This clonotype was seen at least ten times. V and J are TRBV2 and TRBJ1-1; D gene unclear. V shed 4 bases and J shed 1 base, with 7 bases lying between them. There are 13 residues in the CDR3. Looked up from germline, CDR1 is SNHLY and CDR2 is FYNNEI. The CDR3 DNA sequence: TGTGCCAGCAGTGTTTACGGGAACACTGAAGCTTTCTTT. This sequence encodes CASSVYGNTEAFF.

The CDR3: CASSYSAGAIYNEQFF. DNA for the CDR3: TGTGCCAGCAGTTACTCGGCGGGAGCCATTTACAATGAGCAGTTCTTC. The chain recombines TRBV6-5 with TRBJ2-1, with 7 bases identical to TRBD2. This CDR3 has 16 amino acids. V gave up 0 bases and J gave up 4 bases; unmatched junction bases: 6. Germline-derived CDR1 and CDR2 are MNHEY and SVGAGI.

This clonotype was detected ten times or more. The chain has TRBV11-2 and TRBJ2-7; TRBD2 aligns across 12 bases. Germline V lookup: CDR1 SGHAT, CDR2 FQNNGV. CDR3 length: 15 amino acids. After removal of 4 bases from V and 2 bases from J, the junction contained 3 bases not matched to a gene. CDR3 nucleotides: TGTGCCAGCAGCTCGACTAGCGGGAGACCCTACGAGCAGTACTTC. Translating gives CASSSTSGRPYEQYF.

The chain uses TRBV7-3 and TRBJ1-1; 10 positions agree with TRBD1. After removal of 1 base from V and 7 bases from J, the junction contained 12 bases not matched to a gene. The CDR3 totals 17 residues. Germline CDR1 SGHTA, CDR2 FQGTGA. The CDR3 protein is CASSLKPPLTGGREAFF. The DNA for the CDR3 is TGTGCCAGCAGCTTAAAACCGCCCCTGACAGGGGGCCGTGAAGCTTTCTTT.

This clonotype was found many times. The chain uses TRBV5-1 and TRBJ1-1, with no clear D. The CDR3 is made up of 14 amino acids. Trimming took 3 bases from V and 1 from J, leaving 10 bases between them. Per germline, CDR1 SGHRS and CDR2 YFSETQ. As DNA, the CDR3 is TGCGCCAGCAGCTCCGTGGGTTGGAACACTGAAGCTTTCTTT. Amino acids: CASSSVGWNTEAFF.

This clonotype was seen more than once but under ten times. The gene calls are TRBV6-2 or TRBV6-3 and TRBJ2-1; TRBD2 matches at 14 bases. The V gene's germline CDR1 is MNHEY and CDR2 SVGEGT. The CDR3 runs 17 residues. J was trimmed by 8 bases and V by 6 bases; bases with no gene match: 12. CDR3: CASRGTSGSASIDEQFF. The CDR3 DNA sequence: TGTGCCAGCAGAGGGACTAGCGGGAGCGCGTCGATCGATGAGCAGTTCTTC.

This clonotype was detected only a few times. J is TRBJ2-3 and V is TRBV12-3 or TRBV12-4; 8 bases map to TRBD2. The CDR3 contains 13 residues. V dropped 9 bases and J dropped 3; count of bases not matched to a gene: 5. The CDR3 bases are TGTGCCAGTTATAGCGGGGAAACAGATACGCAGTATTTT. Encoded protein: CASYSGETDTQYF.

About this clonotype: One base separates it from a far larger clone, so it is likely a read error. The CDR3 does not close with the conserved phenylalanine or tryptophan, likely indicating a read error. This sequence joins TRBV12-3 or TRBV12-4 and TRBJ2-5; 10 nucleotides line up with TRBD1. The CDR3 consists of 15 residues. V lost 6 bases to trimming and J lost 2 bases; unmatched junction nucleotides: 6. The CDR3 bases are TGTGCCAGCAGCCCCCGGGACAGGGGTCAAGAGACCCAGTACTGC. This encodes CASSPRDRGQETQYC.

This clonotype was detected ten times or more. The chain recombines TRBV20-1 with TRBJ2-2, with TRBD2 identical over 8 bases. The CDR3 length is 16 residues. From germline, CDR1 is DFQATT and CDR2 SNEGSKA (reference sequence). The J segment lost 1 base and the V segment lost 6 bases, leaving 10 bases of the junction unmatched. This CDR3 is CSAPPGGRVNTGELFF. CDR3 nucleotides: TGCAGTGCCCCCCCGGGAGGGCGGGTGAACACCGGGGAGCTGTTTTTT.

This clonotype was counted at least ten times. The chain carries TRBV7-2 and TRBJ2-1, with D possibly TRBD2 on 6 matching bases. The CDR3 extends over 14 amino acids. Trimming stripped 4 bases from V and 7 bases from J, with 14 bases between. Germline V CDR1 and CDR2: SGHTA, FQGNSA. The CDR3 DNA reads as TGTGCCAGCAGCTCCCAAGCGGGCGGGAATGAGCAGTTCTTC. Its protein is CASSSQAGGNEQFF.

Here the CDR3 DNA reads TGCGCCAGCAGCCAAGTAGAGAACACCGGGGAGCTGTTTTTT. It encodes CASSQVENTGELFF. The chain recombines TRBV4-3 with TRBJ2-2; no firm D call. Trimming took 1 base from V and 1 from J, leaving 4 bases between them. Germline CDR1 is LGHNA and CDR2 is YSLEER. This CDR3 contains 14 residues.

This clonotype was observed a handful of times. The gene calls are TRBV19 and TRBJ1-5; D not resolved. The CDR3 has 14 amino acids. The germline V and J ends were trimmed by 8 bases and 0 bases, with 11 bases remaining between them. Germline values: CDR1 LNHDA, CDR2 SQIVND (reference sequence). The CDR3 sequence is CASGTQDSNQPQHF. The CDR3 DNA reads TGTGCCAGTGGAACCCAAGATAGCAATCAGCCCCAGCATTTT. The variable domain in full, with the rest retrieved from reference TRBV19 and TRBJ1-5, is DGGITQSPKYLFRKEGQNVTLSCEQNLNHDAMYWYRQDPGQGLRLIYYSQIVNDFQKGDIAEGYSVSREKKESFPLTVTSAQKNPTAFYLCASGTQDSNQPQHFGDGTRLSIL.

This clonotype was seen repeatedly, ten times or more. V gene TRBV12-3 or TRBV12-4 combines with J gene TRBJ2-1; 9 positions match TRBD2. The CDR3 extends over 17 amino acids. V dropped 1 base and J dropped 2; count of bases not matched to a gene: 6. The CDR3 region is CASSLDRLAVAYNEQFF. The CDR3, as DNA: TGTGCCAGCAGTTTAGATCGACTAGCGGTAGCCTACAATGAGCAGTTCTTC.

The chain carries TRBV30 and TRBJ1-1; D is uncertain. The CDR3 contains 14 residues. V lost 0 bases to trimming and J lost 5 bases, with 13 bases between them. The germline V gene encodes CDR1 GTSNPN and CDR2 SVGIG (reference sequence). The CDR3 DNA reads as TGTGCCTGGAGTGTACTCCAAGGGTGGACTGAAGCTTTCTTT. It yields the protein CAWSVLQGWTEAFF.

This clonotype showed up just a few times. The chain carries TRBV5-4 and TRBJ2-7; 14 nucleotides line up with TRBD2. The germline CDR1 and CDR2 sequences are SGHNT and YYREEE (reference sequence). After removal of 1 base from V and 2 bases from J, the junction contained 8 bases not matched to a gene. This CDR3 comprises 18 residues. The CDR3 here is CASSLRGLAGGPAYEQYF. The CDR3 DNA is TGTGCCAGCAGCTTGAGAGGACTAGCGGGAGGACCAGCCTACGAGCAGTACTTC.

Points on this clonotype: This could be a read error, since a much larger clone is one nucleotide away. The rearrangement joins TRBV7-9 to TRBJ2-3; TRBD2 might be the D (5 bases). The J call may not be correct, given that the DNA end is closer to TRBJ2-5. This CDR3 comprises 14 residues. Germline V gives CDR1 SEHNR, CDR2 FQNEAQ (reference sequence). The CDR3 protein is CASSSNPGLETQYF. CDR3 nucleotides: TGTGCCAGCAGCTCAAACCCGGGATTGGAGACCCAGTACTTC.

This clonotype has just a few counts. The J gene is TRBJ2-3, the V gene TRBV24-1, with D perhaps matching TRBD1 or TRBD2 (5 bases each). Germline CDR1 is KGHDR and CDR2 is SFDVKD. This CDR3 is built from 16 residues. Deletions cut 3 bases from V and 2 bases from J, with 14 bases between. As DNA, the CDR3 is TGTGCCACCAGTGATGGACCCGTCGGGGCCACAGATACGCAGTATTTT. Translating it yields CATSDGPVGATDTQYF.

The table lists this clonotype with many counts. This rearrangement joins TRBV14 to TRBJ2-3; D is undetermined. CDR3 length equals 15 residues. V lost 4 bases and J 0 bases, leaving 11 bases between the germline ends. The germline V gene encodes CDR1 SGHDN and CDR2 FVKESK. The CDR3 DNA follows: TGTGCCAGCAGCCTGAATACCTTAAGCACAGATACGCAGTATTTT. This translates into CASSLNTLSTDTQYF.

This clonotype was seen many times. The CDR3 here is CAWRQYKKDEQFF. The CDR3 DNA is TGTGCCTGGAGACAATATAAGAAGGATGAGCAGTTCTTC. The V and J genes are TRBV30 and TRBJ2-1; no clear D gene. The germline V gene has CDR1 GTSNPN and CDR2 SVGIG (reference sequence). The CDR3 is made up of 13 amino acids. V was pared by 3 bases and J by 8 bases, with 14 bases between. The full variable domain, rest sourced from reference TRBV30 and TRBJ2-1, is SQTIHQWPATLVQPVGSPLSLECTVEGTSNPNLYWYRQAAGRGLQLLFYSVGIGQISSEVPQNLSASRPQDRQFILSSKKLLLSDSGFYLCAWRQYKKDEQFFGPGTRLTVL.

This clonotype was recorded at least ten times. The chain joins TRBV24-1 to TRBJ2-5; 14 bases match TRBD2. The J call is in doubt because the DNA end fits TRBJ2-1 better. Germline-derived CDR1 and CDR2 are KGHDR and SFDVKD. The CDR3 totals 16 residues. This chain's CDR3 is CATSDSGTSGSNEQFF. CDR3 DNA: TGTGCCACCAGTGATTCCGGGACTAGCGGGAGCAATGAGCAGTTCTTC.

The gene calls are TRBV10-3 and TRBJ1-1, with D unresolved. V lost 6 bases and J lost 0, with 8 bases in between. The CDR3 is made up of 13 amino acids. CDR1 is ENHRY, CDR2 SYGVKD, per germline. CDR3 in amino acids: CAIRLSVNTEAFF. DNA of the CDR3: TGTGCCATCAGACTCAGTGTGAACACTGAAGCTTTCTTT.

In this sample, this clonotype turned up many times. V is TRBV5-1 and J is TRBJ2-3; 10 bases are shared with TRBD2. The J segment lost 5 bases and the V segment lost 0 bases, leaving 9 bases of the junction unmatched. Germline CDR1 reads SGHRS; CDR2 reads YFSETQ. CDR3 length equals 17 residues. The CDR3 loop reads CASSLAPSGSSGDTQYF. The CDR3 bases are TGCGCCAGCAGCTTGGCCCCTAGCGGGAGCTCTGGAGATACGCAGTATTTT.

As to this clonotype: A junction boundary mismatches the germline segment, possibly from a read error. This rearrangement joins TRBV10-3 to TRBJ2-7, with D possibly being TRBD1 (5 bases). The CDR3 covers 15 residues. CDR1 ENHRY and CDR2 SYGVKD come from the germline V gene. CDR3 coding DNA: TGTGCCATCAGTGAGTCCTCAGGGTGGAGAAACGAGCTGTACTTC. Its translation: CAISESSGWRNELYF.

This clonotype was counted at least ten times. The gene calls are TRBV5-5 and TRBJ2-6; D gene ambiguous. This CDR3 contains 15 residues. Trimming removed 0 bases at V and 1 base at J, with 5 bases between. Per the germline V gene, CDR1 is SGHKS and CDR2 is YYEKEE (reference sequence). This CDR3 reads CASSLVRSGANVLTF. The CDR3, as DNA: TGTGCCAGCAGCTTGGTCCGGTCTGGGGCCAACGTCCTGACTTTC.

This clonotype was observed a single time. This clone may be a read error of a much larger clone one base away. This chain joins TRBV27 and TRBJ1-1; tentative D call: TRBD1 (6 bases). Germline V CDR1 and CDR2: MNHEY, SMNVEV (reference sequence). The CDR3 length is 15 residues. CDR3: CASCLGGPTNTEAFF. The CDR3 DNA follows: TGTGCCAGCTGTTTAGGGGGACCGACGAACACTGAAGCTTTCTTT.

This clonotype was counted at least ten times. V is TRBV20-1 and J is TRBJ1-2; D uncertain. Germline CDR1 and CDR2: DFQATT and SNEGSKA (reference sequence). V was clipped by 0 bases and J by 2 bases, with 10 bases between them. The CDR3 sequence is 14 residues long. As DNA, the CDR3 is TGCAGTGCTAGAGATGGGAGTCAGAACTATGGCTACACCTTC. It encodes CSARDGSQNYGYTF.

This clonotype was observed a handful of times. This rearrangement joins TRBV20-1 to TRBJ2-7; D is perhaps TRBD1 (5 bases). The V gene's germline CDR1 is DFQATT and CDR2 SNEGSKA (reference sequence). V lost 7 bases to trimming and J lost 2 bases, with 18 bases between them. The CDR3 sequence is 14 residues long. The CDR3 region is CSGRPTVPPYEQYF. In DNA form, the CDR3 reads TGCAGTGGAAGACCGACAGTCCCCCCCTACGAGCAGTACTTC.

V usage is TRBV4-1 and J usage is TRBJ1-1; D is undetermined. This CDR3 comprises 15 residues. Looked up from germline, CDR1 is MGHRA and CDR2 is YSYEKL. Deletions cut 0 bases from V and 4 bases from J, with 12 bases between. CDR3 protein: CASSQDQEWSTEAFF. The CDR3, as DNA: TGCGCCAGCAGCCAAGATCAGGAATGGAGCACTGAAGCTTTCTTT.

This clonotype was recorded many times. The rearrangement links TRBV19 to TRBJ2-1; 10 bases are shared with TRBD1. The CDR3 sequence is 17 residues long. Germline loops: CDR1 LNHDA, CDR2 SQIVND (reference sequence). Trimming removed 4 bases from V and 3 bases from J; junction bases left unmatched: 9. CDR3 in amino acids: CASSNDRDRGHYNEQFF. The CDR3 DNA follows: TGTGCCAGTAGTAACGACCGCGACAGGGGGCACTACAATGAGCAGTTCTTC.